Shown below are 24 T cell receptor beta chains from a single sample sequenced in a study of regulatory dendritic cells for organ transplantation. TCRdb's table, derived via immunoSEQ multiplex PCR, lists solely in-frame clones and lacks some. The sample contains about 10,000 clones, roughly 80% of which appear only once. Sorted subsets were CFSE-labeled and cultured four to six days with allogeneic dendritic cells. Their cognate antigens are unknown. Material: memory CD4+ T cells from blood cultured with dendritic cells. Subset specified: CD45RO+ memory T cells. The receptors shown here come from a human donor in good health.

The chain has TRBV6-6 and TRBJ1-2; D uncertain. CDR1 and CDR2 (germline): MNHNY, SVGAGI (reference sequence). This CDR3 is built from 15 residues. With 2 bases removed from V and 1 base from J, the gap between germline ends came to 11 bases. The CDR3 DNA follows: TGTGCCAGCAGTTACCTCGGTCCCCTTAACTATGGCTACACCTTC. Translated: CASSYLGPLNYGYTF.

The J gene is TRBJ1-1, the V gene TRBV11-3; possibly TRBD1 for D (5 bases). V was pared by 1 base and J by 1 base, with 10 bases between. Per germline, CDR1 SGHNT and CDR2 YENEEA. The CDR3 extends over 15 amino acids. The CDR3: CASSLGAGRNTEAFF. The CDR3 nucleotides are TGTGCCAGCAGCTTAGGGGCAGGGAGGAACACTGAAGCTTTCTTT.

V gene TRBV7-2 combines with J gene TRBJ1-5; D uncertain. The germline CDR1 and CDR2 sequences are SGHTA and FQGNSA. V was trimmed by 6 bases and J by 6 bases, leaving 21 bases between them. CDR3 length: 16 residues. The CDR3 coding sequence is TGTGCCAGCAGTCTTTTTGACACAACAACGGGTCAGCCCCAGCATTTT. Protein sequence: CASSLFDTTTGQPQHF.

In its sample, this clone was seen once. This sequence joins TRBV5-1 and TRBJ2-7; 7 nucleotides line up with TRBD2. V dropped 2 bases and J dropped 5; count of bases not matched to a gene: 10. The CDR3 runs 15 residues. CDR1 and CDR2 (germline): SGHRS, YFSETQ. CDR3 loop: CASSLSAGTSHEQYF. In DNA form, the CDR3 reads TGCGCCAGCAGCTTATCAGCGGGGACCTCTCACGAGCAGTACTTC.

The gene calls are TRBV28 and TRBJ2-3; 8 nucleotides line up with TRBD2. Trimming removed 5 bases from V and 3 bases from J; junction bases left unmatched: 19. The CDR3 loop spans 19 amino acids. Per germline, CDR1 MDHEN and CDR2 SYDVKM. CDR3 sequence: CASSPPPGGRPWLTDTQYF. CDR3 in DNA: TGTGCCAGCAGTCCTCCCCCGGGCGGGAGGCCGTGGTTGACAGATACGCAGTATTTT.

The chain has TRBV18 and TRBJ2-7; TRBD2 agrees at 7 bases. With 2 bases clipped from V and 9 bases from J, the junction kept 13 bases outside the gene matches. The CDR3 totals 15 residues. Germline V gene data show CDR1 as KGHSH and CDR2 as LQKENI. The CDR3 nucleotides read TGTGCCAGCTCACCAGCGGCTAGCGGAGCAAGCGGGCAGTACTTC. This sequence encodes CASSPAASGASGQYF.

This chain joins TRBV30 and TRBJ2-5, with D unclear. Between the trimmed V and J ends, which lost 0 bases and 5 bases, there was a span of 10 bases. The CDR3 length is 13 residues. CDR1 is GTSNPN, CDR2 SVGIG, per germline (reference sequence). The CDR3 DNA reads TGTGCCTGGAGTGTCCAGTCTCGGGAGACCCAGTACTTC. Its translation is CAWSVQSRETQYF. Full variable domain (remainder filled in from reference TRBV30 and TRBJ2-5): SQTIHQWPATLVQPVGSPLSLECTVEGTSNPNLYWYRQAAGRGLQLLFYSVGIGQISSEVPQNLSASRPQDRQFILSSKKLLLSDSGFYLCAWSVQSRETQYFGPGTRLLVL.

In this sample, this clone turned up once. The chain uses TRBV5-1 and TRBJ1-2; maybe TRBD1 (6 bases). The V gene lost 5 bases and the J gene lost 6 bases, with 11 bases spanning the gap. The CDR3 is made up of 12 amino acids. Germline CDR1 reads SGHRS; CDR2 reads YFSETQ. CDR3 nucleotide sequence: TGCGCCAGCAGTCCACAGGGAGATGGCTACACCTTC. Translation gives CASSPQGDGYTF.

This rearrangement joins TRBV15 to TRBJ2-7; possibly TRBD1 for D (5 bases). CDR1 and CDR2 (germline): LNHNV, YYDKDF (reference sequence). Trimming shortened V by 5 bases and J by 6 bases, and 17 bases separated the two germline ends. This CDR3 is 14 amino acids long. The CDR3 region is CATSLDLQVGEQYF. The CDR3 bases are TGTGCCACCAGCCTAGATCTACAGGTGGGCGAGCAGTACTTC.

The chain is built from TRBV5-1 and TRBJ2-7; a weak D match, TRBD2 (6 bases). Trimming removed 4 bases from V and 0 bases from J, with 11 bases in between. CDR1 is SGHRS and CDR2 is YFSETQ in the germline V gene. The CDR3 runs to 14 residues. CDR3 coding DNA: TGCGCCAGCAGCAGTAGGGACTCCTCCTACGAGCAGTACTTC. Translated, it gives CASSSRDSSYEQYF.

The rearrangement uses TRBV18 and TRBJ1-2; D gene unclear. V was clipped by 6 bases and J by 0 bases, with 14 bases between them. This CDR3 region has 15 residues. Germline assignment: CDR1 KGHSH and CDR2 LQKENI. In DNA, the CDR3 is TGTGCCAGCTCCCAGACCCTTGGGGCTAACTATGGCTACACCTTC. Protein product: CASSQTLGANYGYTF.

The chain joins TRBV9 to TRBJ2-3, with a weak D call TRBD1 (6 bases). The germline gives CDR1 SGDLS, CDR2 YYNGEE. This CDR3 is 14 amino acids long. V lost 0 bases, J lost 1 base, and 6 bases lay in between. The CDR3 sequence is CASSVGQGTDTQYF. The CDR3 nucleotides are TGTGCCAGCAGCGTAGGACAGGGCACAGATACGCAGTATTTT.

The CDR3: CASSGFSGHWRETQYF. For the CDR3, the DNA is TGTGCCAGCAGTGGGTTTAGCGGTCATTGGAGGGAGACCCAGTACTTC. The chain employs TRBV25-1 and TRBJ2-5, with D possibly TRBD2 on 6 matching bases. The CDR3 is made up of 16 amino acids. Germline assignment: CDR1 MGHDK and CDR2 SYGVNS. Trimming removed 4 bases at V and 5 bases at J, with 20 bases between.

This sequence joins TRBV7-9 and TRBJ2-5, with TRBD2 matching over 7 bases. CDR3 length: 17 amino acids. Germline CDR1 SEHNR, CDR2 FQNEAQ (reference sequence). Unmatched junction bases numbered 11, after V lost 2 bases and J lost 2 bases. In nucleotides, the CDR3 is TGTGCCAGCAGCTTATTGGAAAGCGGGATTGGACAAGAGACCCAGTACTTC. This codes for CASSLLESGIGQETQYF. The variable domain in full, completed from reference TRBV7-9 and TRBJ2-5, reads DTGVSQNPRHKITKRGQNVTFRCDPISEHNRLYWYRQTLGQGPEFLTYFQNEAQLEKSRLLSDRFSAERPKGSFSTLEIQRTEQGDSAMYLCASSLLESGIGQETQYFGPGTRLLVL.

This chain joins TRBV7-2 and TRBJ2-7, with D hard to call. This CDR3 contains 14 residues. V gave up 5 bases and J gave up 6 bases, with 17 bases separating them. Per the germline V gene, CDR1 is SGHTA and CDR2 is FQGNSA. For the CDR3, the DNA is TGTGCCAGCAGCCGGTCGAGACCATCAGGCGAGCAGTACTTC. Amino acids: CASSRSRPSGEQYF.

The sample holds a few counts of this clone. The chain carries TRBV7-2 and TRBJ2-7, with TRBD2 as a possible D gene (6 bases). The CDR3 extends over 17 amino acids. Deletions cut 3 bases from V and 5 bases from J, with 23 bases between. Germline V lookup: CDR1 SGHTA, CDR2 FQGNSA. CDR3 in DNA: TGTGCCAGCAGCTTCCGCGCGAGGGGTCAGGGAGGCCACGAGCAGTACTTC. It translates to CASSFRARGQGGHEQYF. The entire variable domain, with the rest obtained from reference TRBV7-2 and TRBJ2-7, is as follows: GAGVSQSPSNKVTEKGKDVELRCDPISGHTALYWYRQSLGQGLEFLIYFQGNSAPDKSGLPSDRFSAERTGGSVSTLTIQRTQQEDSAVYLCASSFRARGQGGHEQYFGPGTRLTVT.

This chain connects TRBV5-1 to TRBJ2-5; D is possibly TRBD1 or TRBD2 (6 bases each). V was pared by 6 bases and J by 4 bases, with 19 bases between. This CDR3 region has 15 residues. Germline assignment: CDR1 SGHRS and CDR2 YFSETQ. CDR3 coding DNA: TGCGCCAGCAACCAAGGTCACGAGGGGGGAGAGACCCAGTACTTC. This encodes CASNQGHEGGETQYF. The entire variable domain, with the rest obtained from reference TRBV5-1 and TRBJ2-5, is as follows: KAGVTQTPRYLIKTRGQQVTLSCSPISGHRSVSWYQQTPGQGLQFLFEYFSETQRNKGNFPGRFSGRQFSNSRSEMNVSTLELGDSALYLCASNQGHEGGETQYFGPGTRLLVL.

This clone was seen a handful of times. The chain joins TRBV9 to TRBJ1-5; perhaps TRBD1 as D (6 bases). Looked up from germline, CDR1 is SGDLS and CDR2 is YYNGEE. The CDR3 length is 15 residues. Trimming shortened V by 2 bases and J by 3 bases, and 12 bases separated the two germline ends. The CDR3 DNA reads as TGTGCCAGCAGCGTCGATGGACAGCCCAATCAGCCCCAGCATTTT. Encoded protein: CASSVDGQPNQPQHF.

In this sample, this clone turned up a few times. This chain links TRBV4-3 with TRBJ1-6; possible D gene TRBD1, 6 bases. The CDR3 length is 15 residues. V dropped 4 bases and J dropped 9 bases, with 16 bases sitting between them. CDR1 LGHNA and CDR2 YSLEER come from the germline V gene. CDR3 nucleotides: TGCGCCAGCAGCCGACATACAGGGAAAGGTTCACCCCTCCACTTT. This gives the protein CASSRHTGKGSPLHF.

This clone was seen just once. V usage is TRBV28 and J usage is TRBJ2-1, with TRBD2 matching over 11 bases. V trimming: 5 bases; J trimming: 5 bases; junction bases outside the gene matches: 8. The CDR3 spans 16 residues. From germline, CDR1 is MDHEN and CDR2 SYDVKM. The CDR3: CASSPLSGRANNEQFF. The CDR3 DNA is TGTGCCAGCAGTCCCCTTAGCGGGAGGGCCAACAATGAGCAGTTCTTC.

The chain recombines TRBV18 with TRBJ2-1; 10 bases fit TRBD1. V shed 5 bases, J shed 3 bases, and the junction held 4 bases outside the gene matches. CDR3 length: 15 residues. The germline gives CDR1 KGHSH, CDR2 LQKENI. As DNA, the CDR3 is TGTGCCAGCTCAAGACAGGGGGCAGGCTACAATGAGCAGTTCTTC. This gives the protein CASSRQGAGYNEQFF.

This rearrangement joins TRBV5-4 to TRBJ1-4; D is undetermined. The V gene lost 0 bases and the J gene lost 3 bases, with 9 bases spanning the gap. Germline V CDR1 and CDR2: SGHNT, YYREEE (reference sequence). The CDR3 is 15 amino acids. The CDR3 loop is CASSLDSGPNEKLFF. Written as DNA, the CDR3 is TGTGCCAGCAGCTTGGACAGCGGTCCTAATGAAAAACTGTTTTTT.

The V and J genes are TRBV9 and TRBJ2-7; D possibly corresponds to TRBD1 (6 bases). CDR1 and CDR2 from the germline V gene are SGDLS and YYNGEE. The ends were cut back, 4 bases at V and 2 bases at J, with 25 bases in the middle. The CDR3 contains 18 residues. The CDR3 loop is CASSKGLAGTHAPYEQYF. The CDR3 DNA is TGTGCCAGCAGCAAAGGCTTAGCCGGGACACACGCACCCTACGAGCAGTACTTC.

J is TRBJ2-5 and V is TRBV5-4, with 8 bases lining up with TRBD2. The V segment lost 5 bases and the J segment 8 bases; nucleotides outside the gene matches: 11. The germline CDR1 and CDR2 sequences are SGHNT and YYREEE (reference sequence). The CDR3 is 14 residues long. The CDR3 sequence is CASSHPTGGETQYF. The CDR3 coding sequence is TGTGCCAGCAGTCACCCCACCGGGGGGGAAACCCAGTACTTC.